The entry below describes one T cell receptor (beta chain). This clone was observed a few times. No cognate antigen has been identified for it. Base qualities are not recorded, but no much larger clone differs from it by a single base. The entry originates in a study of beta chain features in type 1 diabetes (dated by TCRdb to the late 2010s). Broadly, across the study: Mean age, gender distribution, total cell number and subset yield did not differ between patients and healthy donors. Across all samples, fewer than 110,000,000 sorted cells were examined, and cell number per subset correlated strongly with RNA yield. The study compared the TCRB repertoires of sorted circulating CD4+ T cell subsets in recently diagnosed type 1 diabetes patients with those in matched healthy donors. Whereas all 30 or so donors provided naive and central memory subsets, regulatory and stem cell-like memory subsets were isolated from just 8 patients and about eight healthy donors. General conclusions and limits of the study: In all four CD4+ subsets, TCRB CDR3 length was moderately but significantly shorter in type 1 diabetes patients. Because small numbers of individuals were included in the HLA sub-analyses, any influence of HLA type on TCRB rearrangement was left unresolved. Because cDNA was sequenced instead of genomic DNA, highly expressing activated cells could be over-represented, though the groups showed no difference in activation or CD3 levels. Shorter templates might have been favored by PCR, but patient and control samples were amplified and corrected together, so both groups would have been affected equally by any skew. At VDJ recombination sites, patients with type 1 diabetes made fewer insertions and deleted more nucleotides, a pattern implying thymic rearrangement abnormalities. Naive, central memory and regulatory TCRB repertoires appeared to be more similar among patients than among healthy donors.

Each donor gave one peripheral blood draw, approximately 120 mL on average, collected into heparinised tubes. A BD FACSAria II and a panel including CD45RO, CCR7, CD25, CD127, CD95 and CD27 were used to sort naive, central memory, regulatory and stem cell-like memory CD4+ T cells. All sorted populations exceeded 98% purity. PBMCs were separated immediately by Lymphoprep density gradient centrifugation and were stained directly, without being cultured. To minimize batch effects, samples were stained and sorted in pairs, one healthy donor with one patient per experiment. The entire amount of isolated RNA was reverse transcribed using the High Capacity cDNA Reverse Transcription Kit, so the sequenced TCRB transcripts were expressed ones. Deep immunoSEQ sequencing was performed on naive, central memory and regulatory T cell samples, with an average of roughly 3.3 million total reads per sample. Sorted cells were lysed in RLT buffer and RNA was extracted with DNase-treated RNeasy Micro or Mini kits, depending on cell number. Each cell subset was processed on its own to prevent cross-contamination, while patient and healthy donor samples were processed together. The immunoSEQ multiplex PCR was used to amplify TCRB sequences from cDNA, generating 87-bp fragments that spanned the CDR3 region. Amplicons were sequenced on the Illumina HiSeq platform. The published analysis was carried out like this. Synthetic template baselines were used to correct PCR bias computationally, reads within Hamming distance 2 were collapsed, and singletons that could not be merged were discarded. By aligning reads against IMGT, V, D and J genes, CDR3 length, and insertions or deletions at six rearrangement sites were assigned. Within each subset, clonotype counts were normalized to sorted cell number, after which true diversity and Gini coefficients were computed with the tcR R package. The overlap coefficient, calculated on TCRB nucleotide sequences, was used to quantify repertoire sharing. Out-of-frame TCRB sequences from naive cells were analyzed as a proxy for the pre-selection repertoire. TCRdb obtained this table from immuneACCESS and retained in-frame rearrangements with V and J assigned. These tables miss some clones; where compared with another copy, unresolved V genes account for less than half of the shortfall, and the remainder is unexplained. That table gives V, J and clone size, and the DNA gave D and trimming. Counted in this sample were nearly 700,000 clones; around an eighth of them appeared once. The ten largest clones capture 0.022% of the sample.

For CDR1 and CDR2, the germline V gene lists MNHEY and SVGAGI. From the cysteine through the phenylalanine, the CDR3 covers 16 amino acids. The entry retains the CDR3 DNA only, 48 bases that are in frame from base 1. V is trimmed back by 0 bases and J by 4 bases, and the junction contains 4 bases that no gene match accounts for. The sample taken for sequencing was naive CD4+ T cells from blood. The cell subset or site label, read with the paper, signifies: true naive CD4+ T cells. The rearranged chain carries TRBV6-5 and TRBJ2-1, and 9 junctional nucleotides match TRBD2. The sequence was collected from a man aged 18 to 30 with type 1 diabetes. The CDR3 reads CASSYSEAGGYNEQFF. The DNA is TGTGCCAGCAGTTACTCGGAAGCGGGGGGTTACAATGAGCAGTTCTTC.